These 19 T cell receptor beta chains originate from one sample sequenced in a study of PD-1 blockade in classical Hodgkin lymphoma. TCRdb keeps only in-frame clones here, not all; method: immunoSEQ multiplex PCR. The sample comprises roughly 27,000 clones, around 90% of which are singletons, and around 0.33% rests with the top ten. Indicated time point: newly diagnosed, previously untreated cHL patient sample. Purification of CD4+ T cells from thawed PBMCs was achieved by magnetic negative selection. The specimen sequenced was CD4+ T cells from blood. The receptors were sampled from a human donor with classical Hodgkin lymphoma.

The V gene is TRBV28, the J gene TRBJ1-4; TRBD1 matches at 8 bases. The CDR3 length is 15 residues. The V segment lost 4 bases and the J segment 3 bases; nucleotides outside the gene matches: 4. Looked up from germline, CDR1 is MDHEN and CDR2 is SYDVKM. CDR3 in amino acids: CASSSPGQANEKLFF. In DNA, the CDR3 is TGTGCCAGCAGTTCCCCGGGACAGGCTAATGAAAAACTGTTTTTT.

DNA for the CDR3: TGTGCCATCGGACTAGCGGACACCACAGATACGCAGTATTTT. Translating gives CAIGLADTTDTQYF. The J gene is TRBJ2-3, the V gene TRBV10-3; 10 bases fit TRBD2. This CDR3 spans 14 amino acids. With V trimmed by 8 bases and J by 2 bases, 4 bases remained unmatched. The germline V gene encodes CDR1 ENHRY and CDR2 SYGVKD.

The rearrangement uses TRBV29-1 and TRBJ2-5; D remains unclear. The germline CDR1 and CDR2 sequences are SQVTM and ANQGSEA. The CDR3 extends over 11 amino acids. V was trimmed by 5 bases and J by 2 bases, leaving 6 bases between them. CDR3 sequence reads: CSVKPQETQYF. The CDR3 nucleotides read TGCAGCGTTAAACCTCAAGAGACCCAGTACTTC.

The rearrangement uses TRBV4-3 and TRBJ1-3, with TRBD1 as a possible D gene (6 bases). Germline V gene data show CDR1 as LGHNA and CDR2 as YSLEER. The length of the CDR3 is 17 residues. V gave up 3 bases and J gave up 7 bases, with 22 bases separating them. CDR3 bases: TGCGCCAGCAGCCATAGTGGCGAGGGGGGTTTGGGTAACACCATATATTTT. Its translation is CASSHSGEGGLGNTIYF.

The genes are TRBV19 and TRBJ1-1; 7 bases are shared with TRBD1. V gave up 9 bases and J gave up 0 bases; unmatched junction bases: 7. The CDR3 is 14 residues long. Germline CDR1 LNHDA, CDR2 SQIVND (reference sequence). The CDR3 DNA sequence: TGTGCCAGCCAAAGAGACAGGGTGAACACTGAAGCTTTCTTT. It specifies CASQRDRVNTEAFF.

The V and J genes are TRBV20-1 and TRBJ2-5; unclear D gene. There are 10 residues in the CDR3. The germline CDR1 and CDR2 sequences are DFQATT and SNEGSKA (reference sequence). Trimming took 3 bases from V and 3 from J, leaving 2 bases between them. The CDR3 nucleotides read TGCAGTGCTAGGGAAGAGACCCAGTACTTC. It specifies CSAREETQYF.

This chain connects TRBV6-1 to TRBJ1-1; D not certain. Germline CDR1 is MNHNS and CDR2 is SASEGT. The germline V and J ends were trimmed by 6 bases and 8 bases, with 16 bases remaining between them. This CDR3 is built from 13 residues. The CDR3 spells CASRVNAREEAFF. CDR3 coding DNA: TGTGCCAGCAGAGTGAATGCGCGGGAGGAAGCTTTCTTT.

The gene calls are TRBV6-1 and TRBJ2-7; no definite D call. Deletions cut 11 bases from V and 5 bases from J, with 7 bases between. From germline, CDR1 is MNHNS and CDR2 SASEGT. The CDR3 contains 9 residues. This CDR3 is CARPHEQYF. Written as DNA, the CDR3 is TGTGCCCGCCCGCACGAGCAGTACTTC.

The chain is built from TRBV11-2 and TRBJ2-7, with TRBD2 identical over 8 bases. The germline CDR1 and CDR2 sequences are SGHAT and FQNNGV. The CDR3 covers 13 residues. The CDR3 loop is CATRGLADYEQYF. CDR3 nucleotides: TGTGCTACCAGAGGACTAGCTGATTACGAGCAGTACTTC.

The chain has TRBV5-1 and TRBJ1-1, with 7 nucleotides matching TRBD1. The CDR3 totals 14 residues. After removal of 5 bases from V and 4 bases from J, the junction contained 8 bases not matched to a gene. Germline V gene sequence: CDR1 SGHRS, CDR2 YFSETQ. The CDR3 here is CASRPADRATEAFF. The CDR3 nucleotides read TGCGCCAGCAGGCCTGCCGACAGGGCCACTGAAGCTTTCTTT.

CDR3 sequence (DNA): TGTGCCAGCAGCCCCGGTGGCGAGGGGGCCAACGTCCTGACTTTC. It codes for CASSPGGEGANVLTF. V usage is TRBV28 and J usage is TRBJ2-6; no firm D call. There are 15 residues in the CDR3. The V end was cut by 6 bases, the J end by 4 bases, with 13 bases between. The germline gives CDR1 MDHEN, CDR2 SYDVKM.

The chain combines TRBV18 with TRBJ1-6, with D possibly matching TRBD1 (5 bases). Germline CDR1 and CDR2: KGHSH and LQKENI. CDR3 size: 13 residues. V shed 5 bases and J shed 14 bases, with 16 bases lying between them. The CDR3 coding sequence is TGTGCCAGCTCAGCCGGGGACGCTGGCACCCTCCACTTT. Its translation: CASSAGDAGTLHF.

The rearrangement uses TRBV28 and TRBJ1-2; TRBD1 is a possible D gene (6 bases). Germline values: CDR1 MDHEN, CDR2 SYDVKM. The V end lost 6 bases, the J end lost 4 bases, and 12 bases lay between the germline ends. There are 13 residues in the CDR3. The CDR3 protein is CASRQGLVYGYTF. Written as DNA, the CDR3 is TGTGCCAGCAGACAGGGTCTGGTCTATGGCTACACCTTC.

The chain has TRBV11-3 and TRBJ2-3; no clear D. V was trimmed by 1 base and J by 1 base, leaving 12 bases between them. This CDR3 is built from 16 residues. Germline CDR1 and CDR2: SGHNT and YENEEA. The CDR3 DNA reads as TGTGCCAGCAGCTTAGGATCTAGTTGGGGCACAGATACGCAGTATTTT. It yields the protein CASSLGSSWGTDTQYF.

The rearrangement uses TRBV6-5 and TRBJ2-1; D gene ambiguous. V was pared by 0 bases and J by 4 bases, with 7 bases between. This CDR3 contains 14 residues. Germline V gene lookup returns CDR1 MNHEY and CDR2 SVGAGI. The CDR3 coding sequence is TGTGCCAGCAGTTACTCTTCCAAATACAATGAGCAGTTCTTC. Protein sequence: CASSYSSKYNEQFF.

This rearrangement joins TRBV7-2 to TRBJ1-6, with D unclear. Between the trimmed V and J ends, which lost 0 bases and 4 bases, there was a span of 7 bases. The CDR3 length is 15 residues. Germline V CDR1 and CDR2: SGHTA, FQGNSA. CDR3: CASSLAPLYNSPLHF. The CDR3 region has the DNA TGTGCCAGCAGCTTAGCTCCACTTTATAATTCACCCCTCCACTTT.

This chain joins TRBV5-1 and TRBJ2-7; 10 nucleotides line up with TRBD1. J lost 6 bases, V lost 0 bases, and 12 bases had no gene match. Germline V gene data show CDR1 as SGHRS and CDR2 as YFSETQ. CDR3 length equals 17 residues. The DNA of the CDR3 is TGCGCCAGCAGCTTGGTTCCCCCGGGACAGGGGAAGAGCGAGCAGTACTTC. As protein: CASSLVPPGQGKSEQYF.

The V gene is TRBV19, the J gene TRBJ1-3; TRBD1 might be the D (6 bases). V was clipped by 5 bases and J by 7 bases, with 21 bases between them. The CDR3 has 16 residues. The germline V gene encodes CDR1 LNHDA and CDR2 SQIVND (reference sequence). The CDR3 nucleotides are TGTGCCAGTAGTGCACATTACAGGGCTGAACGGAACACCATATATTTT. It codes for CASSAHYRAERNTIYF.

In DNA form, the CDR3 reads TGCGCCAGCAGCTTCGAGGGAAACTCCTACAATGAGCAGTTCTTC. This translates into CASSFEGNSYNEQFF. This chain joins TRBV5-1 and TRBJ2-1; perhaps TRBD2 as D (5 bases). Trimming shortened V by 2 bases and J by 0 bases, and 9 bases separated the two germline ends. The CDR3 spans 15 residues. CDR1 and CDR2 from the germline V gene are SGHRS and YFSETQ.